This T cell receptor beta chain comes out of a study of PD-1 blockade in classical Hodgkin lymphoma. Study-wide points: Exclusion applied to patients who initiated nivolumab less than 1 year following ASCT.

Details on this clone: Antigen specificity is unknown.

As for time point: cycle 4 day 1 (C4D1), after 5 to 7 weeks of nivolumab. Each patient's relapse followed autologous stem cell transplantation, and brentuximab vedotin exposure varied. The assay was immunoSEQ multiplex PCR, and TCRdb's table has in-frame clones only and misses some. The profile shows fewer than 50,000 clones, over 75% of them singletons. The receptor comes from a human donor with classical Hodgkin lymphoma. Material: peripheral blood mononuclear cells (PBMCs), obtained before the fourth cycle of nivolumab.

The CDR3 protein is CASSLGARDSYNEQFF. The CDR3 DNA sequence: TGTGCCAGCAGCTTAGGTGCCCGAGATTCCTACAATGAGCAGTTCTTC. The J gene is TRBJ2-1, the V gene TRBV7-3; no clear D gene. The CDR3 contains 16 residues. Germline V gene lookup returns CDR1 SGHTA and CDR2 FQGTGA. Between the trimmed V and J ends, which lost 2 bases and 1 base, there was a span of 12 bases.